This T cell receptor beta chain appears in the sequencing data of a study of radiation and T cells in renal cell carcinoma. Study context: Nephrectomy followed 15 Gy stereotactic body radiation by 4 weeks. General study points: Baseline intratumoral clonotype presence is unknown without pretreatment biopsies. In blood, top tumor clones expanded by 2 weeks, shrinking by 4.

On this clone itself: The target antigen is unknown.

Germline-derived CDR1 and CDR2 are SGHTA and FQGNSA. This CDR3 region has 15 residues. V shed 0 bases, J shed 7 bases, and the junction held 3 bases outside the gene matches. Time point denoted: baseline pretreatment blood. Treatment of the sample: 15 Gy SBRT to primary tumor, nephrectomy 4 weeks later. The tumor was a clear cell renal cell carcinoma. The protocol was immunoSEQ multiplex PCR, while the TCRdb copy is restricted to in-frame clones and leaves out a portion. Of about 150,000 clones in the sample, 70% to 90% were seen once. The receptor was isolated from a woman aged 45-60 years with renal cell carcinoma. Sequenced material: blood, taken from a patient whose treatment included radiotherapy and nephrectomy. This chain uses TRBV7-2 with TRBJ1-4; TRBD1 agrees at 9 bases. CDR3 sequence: CASSLATGGGEKLFF. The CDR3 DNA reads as TGTGCCAGCAGCTTAGCGACAGGGGGTGGTGAAAAACTGTTTTTT.